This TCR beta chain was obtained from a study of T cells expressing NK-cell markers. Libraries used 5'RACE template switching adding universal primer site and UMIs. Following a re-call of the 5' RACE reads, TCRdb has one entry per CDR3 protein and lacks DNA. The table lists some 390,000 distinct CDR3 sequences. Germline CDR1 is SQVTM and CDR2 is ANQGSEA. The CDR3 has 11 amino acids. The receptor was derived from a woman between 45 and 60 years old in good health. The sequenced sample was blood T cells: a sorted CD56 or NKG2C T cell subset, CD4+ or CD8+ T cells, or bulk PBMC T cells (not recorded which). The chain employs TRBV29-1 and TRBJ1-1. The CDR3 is CSALAAAEAFF.